The 18 T cell receptor beta chains below all came from one sample that was sequenced in a study of T cell changes during pregnancy in multiple sclerosis. Assay: immunoSEQ multiplex PCR; the TCRdb copy retains only in-frame clones and omits some. The sample records 70,000 to 100,000 clones, almost 95% being singletons. Source: peripheral blood, taken in the third trimester of pregnancy. All receptors derive from a female donor with multiple sclerosis, enrolled in a pregnancy study.

The chain couples TRBV2 to TRBJ1-5, with no clear D. Trimming left V 4 bases short and J 0 bases short, with 19 bases between. This CDR3 comprises 18 residues. Germline V lookup: CDR1 SNHLY, CDR2 FYNNEI. CDR3 residues: CASSGWSDVFYSNQPQHF. DNA for the CDR3: TGTGCCAGCAGTGGGTGGTCAGATGTCTTTTATAGCAATCAGCCCCAGCATTTT.

The chain uses TRBV29-1 and TRBJ1-2; TRBD1 might be the D (6 bases). The V end was cut by 3 bases, the J end by 4 bases, with 12 bases between. Germline CDR1 reads SQVTM; CDR2 reads ANQGSEA. The CDR3 length is 13 residues. The CDR3 region has the DNA TGCAGCGTTGAGCGCCAGGGGATCTATGGCTACACCTTC. This encodes CSVERQGIYGYTF.

V and J are TRBV28 and TRBJ2-3; 8 nucleotides match TRBD2. This CDR3 spans 14 amino acids. V shed 9 bases, J shed 6 bases, and the junction held 11 bases outside the gene matches. Germline V gene data show CDR1 as MDHEN and CDR2 as SYDVKM. The CDR3 DNA is TGTGCCAGTATAGCGGGACCCGGGGGCGATACGCAGTATTTT. The encoded protein is CASIAGPGGDTQYF.

This sequence joins TRBV6-1 and TRBJ1-4; 8 bases line up with TRBD1. Trimming took 0 bases from V and 4 from J; bases not matched to a gene: 16. The germline CDR1 and CDR2 sequences are MNHNS and SASEGT. The CDR3 consists of 20 residues. The CDR3 region is CASSEALRGQAGGLNEKLFF. The CDR3 DNA follows: TGTGCCAGCAGTGAAGCGCTAAGGGGACAGGCCGGGGGCCTTAATGAAAAACTGTTTTTT.

V gene TRBV18 combines with J gene TRBJ2-1; TRBD1 agrees at 8 bases. The length of the CDR3 is 12 residues. V lost 2 bases, J lost 13 bases, and 4 bases stayed unmatched. The germline V gene has CDR1 KGHSH and CDR2 LQKENI. CDR3 residues: CASSPMDRDQFF. CDR3 bases: TGTGCCAGCTCACCAATGGACAGGGACCAGTTCTTC. The full variable domain, with the rest looked up from reference TRBV18 and TRBJ2-1, is NAGVMQNPRHLVRRRGQEARLRCSPMKGHSHVYWYRQLPEEGLKFMVYLQKENIIDESGMPKERFSAEFPKEGPSILRIQQVVRGDSAAYFCASSPMDRDQFFGPGTRLTVL.

In its sample, this clone was seen once. The gene calls are TRBV25-1 and TRBJ1-1, with 8 bases aligning to TRBD1. This CDR3 has 16 amino acids. Per germline, CDR1 MGHDK and CDR2 SYGVNS. The trim removed 4 bases at V and 7 bases at J, leaving 14 bases unmatched. The CDR3 coding sequence is TGTGCCAGCAGTGGAGTCGAGACAGGGGCGGATGGTGAAGCTTTCTTT. Residues: CASSGVETGADGEAFF.

The rearrangement links TRBV14 to TRBJ2-1, with D maybe TRBD1 (6 bases). CDR1 and CDR2 from the germline V gene are SGHDN and FVKESK. The CDR3 has 16 amino acids. V was shortened by 0 bases and J by 3 bases, with 12 bases between the two germline ends. The CDR3 DNA follows: TGTGCCAGCAGCCAAGAGGCACAGGGTTTCTACAATGAGCAGTTCTTC. Its protein product is CASSQEAQGFYNEQFF.

The CDR3 protein is CASSESLSGSAGELFF. The CDR3 region has the DNA TGTGCCAGCAGTGAGTCCCTTAGCGGGAGCGCCGGGGAGCTGTTTTTT. The V call is TRBV28, the J call TRBJ2-2, with TRBD2 matching 9 bases. In germline, CDR1 is MDHEN, CDR2 SYDVKM. V lost 5 bases to trimming and J lost 6 bases; unmatched junction nucleotides: 10. The CDR3 is 16 residues long. Supplemented by reference TRBV28 and TRBJ2-2, the full variable domain reads DVKVTQSSRYLVKRTGEKVFLECVQDMDHENMFWYRQDPGLGLRLIYFSYDVKMKEKGDIPEGYSVSREKKERFSLILESASTNQTSMYLCASSESLSGSAGELFFGEGSRLTVL.

This clone occurred once. This rearrangement joins TRBV7-6 to TRBJ2-7; 9 positions match TRBD2. This CDR3 has 14 amino acids. From germline, CDR1 is SGHVS and CDR2 FNYEAQ. The V gene end was trimmed by 1 base and the J gene end by 6 bases; junction bases not matched to a gene: 4. DNA for the CDR3: TGTGCCAGCAGCTTAGGTAGCGGGAGTGGCGAGCAGTACTTC. Translated: CASSLGSGSGEQYF. The whole variable domain, remainder taken from reference TRBV7-6 and TRBJ2-7, is GAGVSQSPRYKVTKRGQDVALRCDPISGHVSLYWYRQALGQGPEFLTYFNYEAQQDKSGLPNDRFSAERPEGSISTLTIQRTEQRDSAMYRCASSLGSGSGEQYFGPGTRLTVT.

This clone has more than one count but fewer than ten. This chain links TRBV28 with TRBJ1-2, with 8 positions matching TRBD1. With V trimmed by 6 bases and J by 5 bases, 8 bases remained unmatched. The CDR3 contains 14 residues. Germline CDR1 and CDR2: MDHEN and SYDVKM. The CDR3, as DNA: TGTGCCAGCAGCCCTTTCAGGGGGCCGTATGGCTACACCTTC. It codes for CASSPFRGPYGYTF.

V and J are TRBV10-3 and TRBJ1-2; 7 bases line up with TRBD1. V was clipped by 3 bases and J by 11 bases; unmatched bases: 3. Per the germline V gene, CDR1 is ENHRY and CDR2 is SYGVKD. The CDR3 runs to 11 residues. This CDR3 is CAISETGVYTF. The CDR3 nucleotides are TGTGCCATCAGTGAAACAGGGGTTTACACCTTC.

V and J are TRBV6-1 and TRBJ2-7; 8 bases align to TRBD2. The germline CDR1 and CDR2 sequences are MNHNS and SASEGT. This CDR3 has 15 amino acids. V gave up 2 bases and J gave up 4 bases; unmatched junction bases: 7. CDR3 amino acids: CASSESRSSGYEQYF. CDR3 bases: TGTGCCAGCAGTGAAAGCAGGTCTAGCGGGTACGAGCAGTACTTC.

J is TRBJ1-1 and V is TRBV6-5; D might be TRBD1 (5 bases). Trimming removed 6 bases at V and 0 bases at J, with 11 bases between. CDR1 MNHEY and CDR2 SVGAGI come from the germline V gene. The CDR3 is 14 residues long. CDR3 loop: CASRETALNTEAFF. In nucleotides, the CDR3 is TGTGCCAGCAGGGAGACAGCCTTGAACACTGAAGCTTTCTTT.

In its sample, this clone was seen once. The CDR3 sequence is CASSPSSGAEAFF. CDR3 DNA sequence: TGTGCCAGCAGTCCCTCCTCCGGGGCTGAAGCTTTCTTT. The chain uses TRBV27 and TRBJ1-1, with D hard to call. Germline assignment: CDR1 MNHEY and CDR2 SMNVEV (reference sequence). The CDR3 runs 13 residues. With 5 bases removed from V and 6 bases from J, the gap between germline ends came to 13 bases.

The CDR3 reads CASSRLAGRETQYF. In DNA, the CDR3 is TGTGCCAGCAGTCGACTAGCGGGAAGGGAGACCCAGTACTTC. This chain links TRBV2 with TRBJ2-5, with TRBD2 matching over 11 bases. Germline CDR1 and CDR2: SNHLY and FYNNEI. The CDR3 runs 14 residues. V gave up 5 bases and J gave up 5 bases; unmatched junction bases: 4.

The chain links TRBV4-3 to TRBJ1-2; a weak D match, TRBD1 (6 bases). The CDR3 sequence is 14 residues long. Looked up from germline, CDR1 is LGHNA and CDR2 is YSLEER. With 2 bases removed from V and 7 bases from J, the gap between germline ends came to 14 bases. Written as DNA, the CDR3 is TGCGCCAGCAGCCAAAATTCGGGGGGGCCTGGCTACACCTTC. The encoded protein is CASSQNSGGPGYTF.

V and J are TRBV19 and TRBJ2-3, with 11 bases that match TRBD2. J gave up 2 bases and V 0 bases, and 4 bases lay outside the gene matches. Germline V gives CDR1 LNHDA, CDR2 SQIVND (reference sequence). The CDR3 runs 17 residues. CDR3 DNA: TGTGCCAGTAGTATAGATAAACTAGCGGGAGTCACAGATACGCAGTATTTT. Encoded protein: CASSIDKLAGVTDTQYF.

This chain connects TRBV11-2 to TRBJ2-1; maybe TRBD2 (5 bases). The CDR3 sequence is 11 residues long. Germline V gene lookup returns CDR1 SGHAT and CDR2 FQNNGV. V dropped 5 bases and J dropped 11 bases, with 10 bases sitting between them. The CDR3 DNA reads as TGTGCCAGCAGCCCCGGGGTTAAGCAGTTCTTC. This translates into CASSPGVKQFF.